These 20 T cell receptor beta chains were sequenced from one sample in a study of T cell repertoires in cytomegalovirus infection. TCRdb reprocessed the reads via MiXCR and lists one record per CDR3 protein. The table lists approximately 700,000 distinct CDR3 sequences, approximately 34% of them singletons. The material sequenced was PBMCs. The receptors derive from a human donor in good health (CMV status not recorded). Some clones in this sample may be carry-over from other donors' samples.

Many counts were recorded for this clonotype. The J gene is TRBJ2-7, the V gene TRBV4-2, with a possible D match to TRBD2 (5 bases). V lost 0 bases and J lost 0, with 12 bases in between. From germline, CDR1 is LGHNA and CDR2 YNFKEQ. CDR3 length: 16 amino acids. CDR3 protein: CASSQDASFSSYEQYF. The CDR3 coding sequence is TGTGCCAGCAGCCAAGATGCTAGCTTTAGCTCCTACGAGCAGTACTTC.

In this sample, this clonotype turned up many times. The chain couples TRBV7-2 to TRBJ2-1; D ambiguous. The CDR3 is 12 amino acids. The V and J ends lost 5 bases and 6 bases respectively, with 8 bases between them. Germline CDR1 is SGHTA and CDR2 is FQGNSA. The CDR3 sequence is CASSGYGNEQFF. In DNA, the CDR3 is TGTGCCAGCAGCGGTTACGGCAATGAGCAGTTCTTC.

The chain couples TRBV19 to TRBJ1-1; 8 nucleotides agree with TRBD1. V shed 5 bases and J 1 base; nucleotides not matched to a gene: 18. Germline CDR1 is LNHDA and CDR2 is SQIVND (reference sequence). The CDR3 is 19 amino acids. CDR3 DNA: TGTGCCAGTAGTCCCAGGGACAGGACATGGGACCACCCGAACACTGAAGCTTTCTTT. It specifies CASSPRDRTWDHPNTEAFF.

The J gene is TRBJ2-7, the V gene TRBV7-9, with TRBD1 as a possible D gene (6 bases). This CDR3 comprises 17 residues. V shed 1 base and J shed 3 bases, with 19 bases lying between them. The germline V gene encodes CDR1 SEHNR and CDR2 FQNEAQ (reference sequence). The CDR3 spells CASSLGGGPANFYEQYF. In DNA form, the CDR3 reads TGTGCCAGCAGCTTAGGAGGGGGTCCTGCCAACTTCTACGAGCAGTACTTC.

V usage is TRBV5-5 and J usage is TRBJ2-1; 8 bases agree with TRBD2. Germline V gene data show CDR1 as SGHKS and CDR2 as YYEKEE (reference sequence). The CDR3 extends over 15 amino acids. V lost 4 bases to trimming and J lost 2 bases; unmatched junction nucleotides: 5. This CDR3 is CASSPALAAYNEQFF. CDR3 nucleotides: TGTGCCAGCAGCCCGGCACTAGCGGCCTACAATGAGCAGTTCTTC.

The V call is TRBV7-6, the J call TRBJ1-1; TRBD1 matches at 8 bases. This CDR3 is 12 amino acids long. The trim removed 5 bases at V and 12 bases at J, leaving 8 bases unmatched. CDR1 is SGHVS and CDR2 is FNYEAQ in the germline V gene. DNA of the CDR3: TGTGCCAGCAGCCTCCAACAGGGGGTAACTTTCTTT. Residues: CASSLQQGVTFF.

V usage is TRBV20-1 and J usage is TRBJ1-2, with 7 bases matching TRBD1. With V trimmed by 3 bases and J by 7 bases, 8 bases remained unmatched. Germline values: CDR1 DFQATT, CDR2 SNEGSKA (reference sequence). The CDR3 runs to 13 residues. This chain's CDR3 is CSARRQGGGGYTF. CDR3 nucleotide sequence: TGCAGTGCTAGGAGGCAGGGGGGAGGTGGCTACACCTTC.

The chain recombines TRBV28 with TRBJ1-4, with D possibly matching TRBD1 (5 bases). This CDR3 has 15 residues. From germline, CDR1 is MDHEN and CDR2 SYDVKM. V shed 3 bases and J shed 4 bases, with 12 bases lying between them. CDR3 nucleotide sequence: TGTGCCAGCAGTTTTTCCGGACAAATTAATGAAAAACTGTTTTTT. Translating it yields CASSFSGQINEKLFF. Complete variable domain (other parts from reference TRBV28 and TRBJ1-4): DVKVTQSSRYLVKRTGEKVFLECVQDMDHENMFWYRQDPGLGLRLIYFSYDVKMKEKGDIPEGYSVSREKKERFSLILESASTNQTSMYLCASSFSGQINEKLFFGSGTQLSVL.

There are a few counts of this clonotype. The CDR3 loop reads CATSDLPGLAGGPSYNEQFF. The CDR3 DNA sequence: TGTGCCACCAGTGATTTGCCCGGACTAGCGGGAGGGCCGTCCTACAATGAGCAGTTCTTC. V and J are TRBV24-1 and TRBJ2-1; TRBD2 matches at 15 bases. CDR1 is KGHDR and CDR2 is SFDVKD in the germline V gene. The CDR3 loop spans 20 amino acids. Unmatched junction bases numbered 6, after V lost 0 bases and J lost 1 base.

The V call is TRBV12-3 or TRBV12-4, the J call TRBJ1-5; no definite D call. Trimming stripped 8 bases from V and 6 bases from J, with 14 bases between. CDR3 length: 13 residues. CDR3 sequence: CASLPKAGQPQHF. The CDR3 DNA sequence: TGTGCCAGCCTCCCTAAGGCGGGTCAGCCCCAGCATTTT.

This clonotype is a singleton in its sample. The chain is built from TRBV20-1 and TRBJ1-1; D unclear. Trimming cost V 0 bases and J 1 base, with 6 bases left between them. The germline V gene encodes CDR1 DFQATT and CDR2 SNEGSKA (reference sequence). The CDR3 is 13 residues long. The CDR3 region is CSARDWENTEAFF. The DNA for the CDR3 is TGCAGTGCTAGAGATTGGGAGAACACTGAAGCTTTCTTT.

The count of this clonotype is one. The genes are TRBV15 and TRBJ2-7; D may be TRBD1 (5 bases). The CDR3 extends over 14 amino acids. V lost 1 base to trimming and J lost 5 bases, with 12 bases between them. Germline CDR1 is LNHNV and CDR2 is YYDKDF (reference sequence). The DNA of the CDR3 is TGTGCCACCAGCAGAGGACCCGAGACAGACGAGCAGTACTTC. Encoded protein: CATSRGPETDEQYF.

In this sample, this clonotype turned up a few times. This sequence joins TRBV27 and TRBJ2-5; either TRBD1 or TRBD2 may fit D (7 bases each). The CDR3 totals 18 residues. The germline V gene has CDR1 MNHEY and CDR2 SMNVEV (reference sequence). Trimming took off 2 bases at V and 5 bases at J, with 24 bases between the two ends. Here the CDR3 reads CASSLGGGAGAGGETQYF. The CDR3 DNA follows: TGTGCCAGCAGTTTAGGAGGGGGCGCGGGAGCTGGTGGGGAGACCCAGTACTTC.

This clonotype came up many times. This chain connects TRBV6-1 to TRBJ2-5, with D possibly being TRBD1 or TRBD2 (6 bases each). The CDR3 is 13 residues long. CDR1 and CDR2 from the germline V gene are MNHNS and SASEGT. The V gene lost 8 bases and the J gene lost 5 bases, with 15 bases spanning the gap. The CDR3 DNA sequence: TGTGCCAGCCGAGGAGGGGGGCTGGAGACCCAGTACTTC. Translated, it gives CASRGGGLETQYF.

The gene calls are TRBV12-3 or TRBV12-4 and TRBJ2-1; D perhaps matches TRBD1 (6 bases). The CDR3 runs to 16 residues. The V gene lost 5 bases and the J gene lost 8 bases, with 22 bases spanning the gap. In DNA form, the CDR3 reads TGTGCCAGCAGTGCCTCCCAGGGGTTAGGGGTCGATGAGCAGTTCTTC. This sequence encodes CASSASQGLGVDEQFF.

This CDR3 reads CASSRDLMGGIHEQFF. The DNA of the CDR3 is TGCGCCAGCAGCAGGGACCTCATGGGGGGGATCCATGAGCAGTTCTTC. The chain uses TRBV5-1 and TRBJ2-1, with 7 bases identical to TRBD2. CDR3 size: 16 residues. Looked up from germline, CDR1 is SGHRS and CDR2 is YFSETQ. V lost 4 bases, J lost 8 bases, and 15 bases stayed unmatched.

The gene calls are TRBV7-6 and TRBJ2-7, with 7 bases identical to TRBD1. Losses at the gene ends were 2 bases for V and 3 bases for J; bases not matched to a gene: 4. CDR1 is SGHVS, CDR2 FNYEAQ, per germline. This CDR3 comprises 14 residues. The CDR3 is CASSLNWDSYEQYF. In DNA form, the CDR3 reads TGTGCCAGCAGCTTAAACTGGGACAGCTACGAGCAGTACTTC.

This clonotype was observed a handful of times. V usage is TRBV6-1 and J usage is TRBJ2-7, with TRBD2 as a possible D gene (6 bases). Trimming took 2 bases from V and 5 from J, leaving 13 bases between them. The CDR3 has 14 residues. Germline lookup yields CDR1 MNHNS and CDR2 SASEGT. The CDR3 DNA reads as TGTGCCAGCAGTGAATCCGGCAGGGAGGACGAGCAGTACTTC. It encodes CASSESGREDEQYF.

This clonotype was seen at least ten times. The V call is TRBV6-1, the J call TRBJ1-5; D ambiguous. The CDR3 contains 12 residues. Germline V gene data show CDR1 as MNHNS and CDR2 as SASEGT. The V end lost 6 bases, the J end lost 4 bases, and 7 bases lay between the germline ends. CDR3 nucleotides: TGTGCCAGCAGAAGTGTGAATCAGCCCCAGCATTTT. Amino acids: CASRSVNQPQHF.

This rearrangement joins TRBV27 to TRBJ2-5; 9 positions match TRBD1. The CDR3 loop spans 16 amino acids. J lost 5 bases, V lost 3 bases, and 10 bases had no gene match. CDR1 and CDR2 from the germline V gene are MNHEY and SMNVEV (reference sequence). The CDR3 reads CASSFLPGQGPETQYF. The CDR3 DNA sequence: TGTGCCAGCAGTTTCTTACCGGGACAGGGTCCCGAGACCCAGTACTTC.